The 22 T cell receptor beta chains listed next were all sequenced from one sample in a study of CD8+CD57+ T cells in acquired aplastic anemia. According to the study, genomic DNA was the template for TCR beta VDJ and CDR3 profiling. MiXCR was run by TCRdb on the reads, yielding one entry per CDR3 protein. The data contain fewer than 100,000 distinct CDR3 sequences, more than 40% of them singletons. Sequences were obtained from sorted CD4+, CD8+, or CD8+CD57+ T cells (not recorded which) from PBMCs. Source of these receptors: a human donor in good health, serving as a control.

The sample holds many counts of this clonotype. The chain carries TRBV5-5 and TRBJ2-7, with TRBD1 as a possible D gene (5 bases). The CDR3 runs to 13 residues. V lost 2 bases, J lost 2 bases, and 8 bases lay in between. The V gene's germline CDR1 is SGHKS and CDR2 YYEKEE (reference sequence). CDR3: CASSFGRAYEQYF. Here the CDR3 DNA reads TGTGCCAGCAGCTTCGGCAGGGCCTACGAGCAGTACTTC.

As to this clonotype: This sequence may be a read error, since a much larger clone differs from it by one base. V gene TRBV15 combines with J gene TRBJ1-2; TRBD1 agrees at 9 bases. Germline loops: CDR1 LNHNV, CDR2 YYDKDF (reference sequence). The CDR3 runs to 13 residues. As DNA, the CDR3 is TGTGCCAGCAGCGGGGGGGGGACAGGGCCCTACGCCTTC. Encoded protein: CASSGGGTGPYAF.

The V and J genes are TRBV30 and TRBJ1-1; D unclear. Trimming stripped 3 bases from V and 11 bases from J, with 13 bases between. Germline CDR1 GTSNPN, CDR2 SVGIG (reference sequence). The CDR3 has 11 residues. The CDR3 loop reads CAWSEGSGAFF. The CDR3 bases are TGTGCCTGGAGCGAGGGCAGCGGGGCTTTCTTT.

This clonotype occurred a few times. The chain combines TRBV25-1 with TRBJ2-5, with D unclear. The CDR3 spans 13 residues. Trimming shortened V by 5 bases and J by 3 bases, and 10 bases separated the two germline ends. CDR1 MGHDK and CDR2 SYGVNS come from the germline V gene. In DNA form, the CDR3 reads TGTGCCAGCAGTTTCCTCAGGAAAGAGACCCAGTACTTC. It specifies CASSFLRKETQYF. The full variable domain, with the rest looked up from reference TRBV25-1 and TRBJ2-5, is EADIYQTPRYLVIGTGKKITLECSQTMGHDKMYWYQQDPGMELHLIHYSYGVNSTEKGDLSSESTVSRIRTEHFPLTLESARPSHTSQYLCASSFLRKETQYFGPGTRLLVL.

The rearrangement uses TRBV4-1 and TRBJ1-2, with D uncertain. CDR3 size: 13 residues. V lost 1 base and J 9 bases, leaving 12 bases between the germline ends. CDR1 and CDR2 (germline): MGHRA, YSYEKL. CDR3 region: CASSQGSGPSYTF. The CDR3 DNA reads TGCGCCAGCAGCCAAGGATCAGGCCCGAGCTACACCTTC.

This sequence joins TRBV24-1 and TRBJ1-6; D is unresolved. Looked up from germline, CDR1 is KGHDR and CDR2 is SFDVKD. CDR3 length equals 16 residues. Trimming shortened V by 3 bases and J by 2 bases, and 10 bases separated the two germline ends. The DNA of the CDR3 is TGTGCCACCAGTGATATCGGCAGGCCCTATAATTCACCCCTCCACTTT. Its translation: CATSDIGRPYNSPLHF.

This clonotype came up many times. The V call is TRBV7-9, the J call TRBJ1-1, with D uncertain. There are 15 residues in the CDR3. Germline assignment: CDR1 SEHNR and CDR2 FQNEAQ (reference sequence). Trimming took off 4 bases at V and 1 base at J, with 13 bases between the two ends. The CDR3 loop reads CASSSIDIPNTEAFF. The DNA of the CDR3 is TGTGCCAGCAGCTCCATAGATATACCGAACACTGAAGCTTTCTTT.

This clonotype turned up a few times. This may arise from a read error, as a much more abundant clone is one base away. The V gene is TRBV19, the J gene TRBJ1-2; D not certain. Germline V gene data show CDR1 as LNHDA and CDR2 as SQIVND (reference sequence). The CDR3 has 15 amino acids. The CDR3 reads CASSFTGDPNYGCTF. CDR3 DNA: TGTGCCAGTAGTTTTACTGGGGATCCAAACTATGGCTGCACCTTC. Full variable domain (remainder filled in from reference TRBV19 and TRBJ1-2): DGGITQSPKYLFRKEGQNVTLSCEQNLNHDAMYWYRQDPGQGLRLIYYSQIVNDFQKGDIAEGYSVSREKKESFPLTVTSAQKNPTAFYLCASSFTGDPNYGCTFGSGTRLTVV.

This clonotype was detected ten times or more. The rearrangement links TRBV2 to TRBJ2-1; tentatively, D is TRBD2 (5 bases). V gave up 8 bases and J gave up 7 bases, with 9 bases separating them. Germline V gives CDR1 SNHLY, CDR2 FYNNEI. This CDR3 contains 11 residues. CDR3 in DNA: TGTGCCAGCCATAGAGGGAATGAGCAGTTCTTC. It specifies CASHRGNEQFF.

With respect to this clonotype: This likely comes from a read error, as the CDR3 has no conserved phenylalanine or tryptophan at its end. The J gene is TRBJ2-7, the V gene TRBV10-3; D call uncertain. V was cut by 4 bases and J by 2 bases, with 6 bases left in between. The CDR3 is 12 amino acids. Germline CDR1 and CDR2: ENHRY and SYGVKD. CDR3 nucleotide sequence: TGTGCCATCAGTGGGTCGACCTACGAGCAGTACCTC. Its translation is CAISGSTYEQYL.

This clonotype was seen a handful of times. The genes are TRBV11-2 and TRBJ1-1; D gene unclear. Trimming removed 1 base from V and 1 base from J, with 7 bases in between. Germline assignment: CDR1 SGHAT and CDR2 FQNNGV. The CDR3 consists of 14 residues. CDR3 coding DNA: TGTGCCAGCAGCTTAGTAATAGGGAACACTGAAGCTTTCTTT. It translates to CASSLVIGNTEAFF.

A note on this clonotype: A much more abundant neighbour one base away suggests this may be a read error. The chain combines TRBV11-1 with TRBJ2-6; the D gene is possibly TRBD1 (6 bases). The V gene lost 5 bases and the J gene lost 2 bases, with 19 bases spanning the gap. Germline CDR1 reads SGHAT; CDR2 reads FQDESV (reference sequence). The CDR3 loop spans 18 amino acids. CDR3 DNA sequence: TGTGCCAGCAGCGCGCCAGGGGAATACGACCCTGGGGCCAACGTCCTGACTTTC. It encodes CASSAPGEYDPGANVLTF.

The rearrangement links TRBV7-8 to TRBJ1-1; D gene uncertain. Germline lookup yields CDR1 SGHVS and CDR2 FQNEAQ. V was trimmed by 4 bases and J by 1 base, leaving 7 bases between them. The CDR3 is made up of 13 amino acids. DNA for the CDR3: TGTGCCAGCAGCTGGGCAGGGAACACTGAAGCTTTCTTT. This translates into CASSWAGNTEAFF.

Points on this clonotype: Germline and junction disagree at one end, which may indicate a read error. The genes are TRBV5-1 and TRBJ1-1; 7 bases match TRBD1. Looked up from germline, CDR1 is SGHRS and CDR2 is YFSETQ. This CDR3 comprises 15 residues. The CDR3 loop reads CASSSGQSMNTEVFF. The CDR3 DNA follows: TGCGCCAGCAGCTCGGGACAGAGCATGAACACTGAAGTTTTCTTT.

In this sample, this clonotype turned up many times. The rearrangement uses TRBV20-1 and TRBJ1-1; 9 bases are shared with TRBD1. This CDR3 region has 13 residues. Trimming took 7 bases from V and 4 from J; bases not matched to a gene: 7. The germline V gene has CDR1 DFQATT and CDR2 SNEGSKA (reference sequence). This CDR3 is CSVDRGVGTEAFF. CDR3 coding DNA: TGCAGTGTCGACAGGGGGGTCGGCACTGAAGCTTTCTTT.

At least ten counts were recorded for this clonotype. The DNA for the CDR3 is TGTGCCATCAGTGAGCCTGTAGGGACAGGGGAGAACACTGAAGCTTTCTTT. As protein: CAISEPVGTGENTEAFF. The chain employs TRBV10-3 and TRBJ1-1; 10 nucleotides line up with TRBD1. Unmatched junction bases numbered 7, after V lost 2 bases and J lost 1 base. The CDR3 is made up of 17 amino acids. Germline CDR1 and CDR2: ENHRY and SYGVKD.

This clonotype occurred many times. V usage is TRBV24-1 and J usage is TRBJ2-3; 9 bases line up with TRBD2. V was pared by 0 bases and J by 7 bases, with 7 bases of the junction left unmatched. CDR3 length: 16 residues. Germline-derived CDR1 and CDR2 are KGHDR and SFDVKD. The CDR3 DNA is TGTGCCACCAGTGATTTGCCCACGGCTAGCGGGAATACGCAGTATTTT. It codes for CATSDLPTASGNTQYF.

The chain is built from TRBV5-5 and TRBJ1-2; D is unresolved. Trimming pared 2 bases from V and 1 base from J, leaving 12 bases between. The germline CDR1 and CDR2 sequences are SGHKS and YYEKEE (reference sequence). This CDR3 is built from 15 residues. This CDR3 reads CASSLGSISNYGYTF. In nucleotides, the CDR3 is TGTGCCAGCAGCTTAGGGTCTATCAGTAACTATGGCTACACCTTC.

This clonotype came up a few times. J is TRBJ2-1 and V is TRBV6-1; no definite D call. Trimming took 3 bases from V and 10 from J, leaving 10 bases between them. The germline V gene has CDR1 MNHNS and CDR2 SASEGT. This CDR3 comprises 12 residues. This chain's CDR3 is CASSEYSVEQFF. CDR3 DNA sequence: TGTGCCAGCAGTGAGTACAGCGTGGAGCAGTTCTTC.

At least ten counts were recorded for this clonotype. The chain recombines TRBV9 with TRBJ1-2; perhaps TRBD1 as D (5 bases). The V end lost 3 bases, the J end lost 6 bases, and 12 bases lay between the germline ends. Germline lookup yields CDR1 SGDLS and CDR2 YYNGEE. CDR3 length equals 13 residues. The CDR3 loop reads CASSDRDWHGYTF. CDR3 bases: TGTGCCAGCAGCGACCGGGACTGGCATGGCTACACCTTC.

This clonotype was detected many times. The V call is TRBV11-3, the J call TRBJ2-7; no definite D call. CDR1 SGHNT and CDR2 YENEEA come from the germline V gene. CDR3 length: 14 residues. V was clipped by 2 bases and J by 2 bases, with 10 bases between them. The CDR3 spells CASSLTRFAYEQYF. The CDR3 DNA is TGTGCCAGCAGCTTAACGAGGTTCGCCTACGAGCAGTACTTC. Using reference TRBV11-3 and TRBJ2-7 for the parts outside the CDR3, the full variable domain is EAGVVQSPRYKIIEKKQPVAFWCNPISGHNTLYWYLQNLGQGPELLIRYENEEAVDDSQLPKDRFSAERLKGVDSTLKIQPAELGDSAVYLCASSLTRFAYEQYFGPGTRLTVT.

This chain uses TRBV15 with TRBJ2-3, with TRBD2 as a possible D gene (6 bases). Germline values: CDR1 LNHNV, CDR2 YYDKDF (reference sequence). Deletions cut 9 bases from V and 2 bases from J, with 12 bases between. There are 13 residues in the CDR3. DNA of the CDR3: TGTGCCACTAACGCGGGGATCACAGATACGCAGTATTTT. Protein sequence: CATNAGITDTQYF.